This TCR beta chain is from a study of cytotoxic CD8 clonotypes in ibrutinib-treated CLL. Overall study: In all, about 11 patients were relapsed/refractory, about 15 were treatment-naive and fewer than 18 were IGHV unmutated. Findings of the study overall: Pretreatment clonality was elevated relative to age-matched healthy donors and paralleled circulating CD8+ T-cell counts. Sampling times (in sustained-remission versus progressing patients) were not the same.

Data came from immunoSEQ multiplex PCR; TCRdb stores just in-frame clones and leaves some out. This table has about 130,000 clones, about 78% appearing once. The V gene's germline CDR1 is SQVTM and CDR2 ANQGSEA. Trimming pared 7 bases from V and 1 base from J, leaving 16 bases between. This CDR3 has 14 residues. Regarding this clone: Its antigen is unidentified.

V usage is TRBV29-1 and J usage is TRBJ1-1; D gene unclear. The clonotype comes from a human donor with chronic lymphocytic leukemia. The material was PBMCs, obtained after 24 months of ibrutinib treatment. The CDR3: CSARDSWRNTEAFF. The DNA for the CDR3 is TGCAGCGCTCGGGATTCTTGGCGGAACACTGAAGCTTTCTTT.